One sample yielded the 9 T cell receptor beta chains listed below, sequenced in a study of cytomegalovirus exposure and HLA in healthy donors. TCRdb's table, derived via immunoSEQ multiplex PCR, lists solely in-frame clones and lacks some. The sample records 300,000 to 400,000 clones, roughly 87% being singletons. Sequencing was carried out using PBMCs. The receptor set was obtained from a man younger than 40 in good health and CMV-seronegative.

The chain couples TRBV14 to TRBJ2-5; 7 positions match TRBD1. The CDR3 consists of 17 residues. The J segment lost 5 bases and the V segment lost 4 bases, leaving 16 bases of the junction unmatched. CDR1 and CDR2 (germline): SGHDN, FVKESK. The chain's CDR3 is CASSPRLTGIRGETQYF. The CDR3 nucleotides are TGTGCCAGCAGCCCACGTTTGACAGGGATCAGGGGCGAGACCCAGTACTTC.

CDR3 loop: CASSPQAGNQPQHF. CDR3 nucleotides: TGTGCCAGCTCACCACAGGCAGGGAATCAGCCCCAGCATTTT. The chain is built from TRBV18 and TRBJ1-5, with D perhaps TRBD1 (5 bases). CDR1 KGHSH and CDR2 LQKENI come from the germline V gene. V lost 1 base to trimming and J lost 4 bases, with 8 bases between them. CDR3 length equals 14 residues.

This clone was found once. The chain combines TRBV19 with TRBJ1-5, with D uncertain. V dropped 5 bases and J dropped 0 bases, with 11 bases sitting between them. This CDR3 comprises 15 residues. Germline CDR1 and CDR2: LNHDA and SQIVND (reference sequence). In DNA, the CDR3 is TGTGCCAGTAGTTTAGGTGGGCTTAGCAATCAGCCCCAGCATTTT. It translates to CASSLGGLSNQPQHF.

V gene TRBV12-1 combines with J gene TRBJ1-1; the table calls TRBD1, which could not be checked here. TRBV12-1 is shown as a pseudogene. CDR3 length: 13 amino acids. Written as DNA, the CDR3 is TGTGCCAGCAGCACTCGGACAGGGCGTGAAGCTTTCTTT. Translating it yields CASSTRTGREAFF.

The chain carries TRBV6-5 and TRBJ2-1; D unresolved. V dropped 2 bases and J dropped 4 bases, with 6 bases sitting between them. The CDR3 loop spans 13 amino acids. The germline V gene encodes CDR1 MNHEY and CDR2 SVGAGI. The CDR3 loop is CASSYKRYNEQFF. The DNA for the CDR3 is TGTGCCAGCAGTTACAAGAGATACAATGAGCAGTTCTTC.

The V and J genes are TRBV5-4 and TRBJ2-2; no definite D call. CDR1 is SGHNT and CDR2 is YYREEE in the germline V gene (reference sequence). The CDR3 totals 14 residues. V was pared by 0 bases and J by 9 bases, with 12 bases between. CDR3 region: CASSLDLTPRELFF. The CDR3 bases are TGTGCCAGCAGCTTGGATCTTACTCCTCGGGAGCTGTTTTTT.

J is TRBJ2-1 and V is TRBV2; the D gene is possibly TRBD1 (7 bases). The CDR3 has 16 amino acids. V shed 7 bases and J shed 7 bases, with 23 bases lying between them. The germline V gene encodes CDR1 SNHLY and CDR2 FYNNEI. The CDR3 region is CASNVGDGPGGNEQFF. CDR3 bases: TGTGCCAGCAATGTAGGAGATGGCCCAGGGGGGAATGAGCAGTTCTTC.

The rearrangement links TRBV29-1 to TRBJ1-2, with D maybe TRBD1 (6 bases). The germline V gene encodes CDR1 SQVTM and CDR2 ANQGSEA. V lost 1 base and J lost 0, with 15 bases in between. CDR3 length: 16 residues. CDR3 residues: CSVEAEQGFPNYGYTF. In DNA form, the CDR3 reads TGCAGCGTTGAAGCCGAACAGGGATTCCCTAACTATGGCTACACCTTC. The full variable domain, completed using reference TRBV29-1 and TRBJ1-2, is SAVISQKPSRDICQRGTSLTIQCQVDSQVTMMFWYRQQPGQSLTLIATANQGSEATYESGFVIDKFPISRPNLTFSTLTVSNMSPEDSSIYLCSVEAEQGFPNYGYTFGSGTRLTVV.

For the CDR3, the DNA is TGTGCCAGCAGCCAAGCTGGCCCGGGTAATACGCAGTATTTT. Encoded protein: CASSQAGPGNTQYF. The chain is built from TRBV14 and TRBJ2-3; D unresolved. Germline V gene lookup returns CDR1 SGHDN and CDR2 FVKESK. The CDR3 totals 14 residues. Trimming left V 1 base short and J 7 bases short, with 12 bases between.